This entry lists 29 T cell receptor beta chains sequenced from one sample in a study of regulatory T cells in long-lasting Graves disease. To make TCR beta libraries, researchers used iRepertoire HTBI primers and Arm-PCR of CDR3 regions. Using its own MiXCR run on the multiplex PCR reads, TCRdb lists one record per CDR3 protein. The data contain about 290,000 distinct CDR3 sequences, 20% to 25% of them seen just once; the ten biggest clones take up 45% to 70%. Time point: persistent/refractory GD, antithyroid drugs over 5 years with positive TRAb. RNA isolated from PBMCs was used to make the TCR library. Sequenced material: peripheral blood mononuclear cells (PBMCs), taken when the disease was refractory, from a patient treated with antithyroid drugs. These receptors all stem from a female donor with Graves disease.

The genes are TRBV7-2 and TRBJ2-7; 7 bases fit TRBD2. The V and J ends lost 5 bases and 3 bases, in that order; junction bases with no gene match: 7. Germline V gene sequence: CDR1 SGHTA, CDR2 FQGNSA. This CDR3 spans 14 amino acids. CDR3 loop: CASSRPSGVYEQYF. The DNA of the CDR3 is TGTGCCAGCAGCCGCCCTAGCGGCGTCTACGAGCAGTACTTC.

The chain combines TRBV6-1 with TRBJ2-2; TRBD2 aligns across 8 bases. Germline loops: CDR1 MNHNS, CDR2 SASEGT. J was trimmed by 5 bases and V by 10 bases; bases with no gene match: 9. This CDR3 has 14 amino acids. This CDR3 reads CATAGLAGTGELFF. The CDR3 DNA sequence: TGTGCCACCGCGGGTCTAGCGGGTACCGGGGAGCTGTTTTTT.

This clonotype came up many times. One end of the junction is discordant with germline, which a read error may explain. The J gene is TRBJ1-2, the V gene TRBV6-1, with TRBD1 matching 7 bases. Per the germline V gene, CDR1 is MNHNS and CDR2 is SASEGT. The CDR3 has 12 residues. CDR3 region: CASRRDSYGYTF. CDR3 in DNA: TGCGCCAGCAGAAGGGACAGCTATGGCTACACCTTC.

There are a few counts of this clonotype. This chain connects TRBV2 to TRBJ2-5; D perhaps matches TRBD2 (5 bases). The ends were cut back, 10 bases at V and 0 bases at J, with 18 bases in the middle. Per germline, CDR1 SNHLY and CDR2 FYNNEI. The CDR3 covers 15 residues. The DNA of the CDR3 is TGTGCCACCGGGCCCGGGGAGACGTACCAAGAGACCCAGTACTTC. Amino acids: CATGPGETYQETQYF.

This clonotype was observed many times. The genes are TRBV12-3 or TRBV12-4 and TRBJ2-2, with 8 bases that match TRBD2. The CDR3 runs 16 residues. The trim removed 7 bases at V and 6 bases at J, leaving 13 bases unmatched. The CDR3 DNA is TGTGCCAGCACTAGCCGGGAGGGTTCCCTATCCGGGGAGCTGTTTTTT. Its translation: CASTSREGSLSGELFF.

This clonotype has a count of ten or more. The chain employs TRBV7-2 and TRBJ2-5; possibly TRBD2 for D (6 bases). V lost 0 bases, J lost 0 bases, and 11 bases lay in between. There are 16 residues in the CDR3. CDR1 and CDR2 (germline): SGHTA, FQGNSA. The CDR3 bases are TGTGCCAGCAGCTTAGCCGGCGGGAAGAACCAAGAGACCCAGTACTTC. Translated: CASSLAGGKNQETQYF. The whole variable domain, remainder taken from reference TRBV7-2 and TRBJ2-5, is GAGVSQSPSNKVTEKGKDVELRCDPISGHTALYWYRQSLGQGLEFLIYFQGNSAPDKSGLPSDRFSAERTGGSVSTLTIQRTQQEDSAVYLCASSLAGGKNQETQYFGPGTRLLVL.

Points on this clonotype: A much larger clone lies one base from this, so it may be a read error. This sequence joins TRBV27 and TRBJ2-7; no clear D. This CDR3 is 14 amino acids long. The V gene's germline CDR1 is MNHEY and CDR2 SMNVEV (reference sequence). With 7 bases removed from V and 3 bases from J, the gap between germline ends came to 16 bases. The CDR3 DNA reads as TGTGCCAGCAAAAGTTTGAGCAGGAACTACGAGCAGTACTTC. This encodes CASKSLSRNYEQYF.

This clonotype was counted between two and nine times. The V call is TRBV20-1, the J call TRBJ1-3, with TRBD1 matching over 7 bases. V gave up 5 bases and J gave up 1 base; unmatched junction bases: 8. The CDR3 consists of 15 residues. The germline V gene encodes CDR1 DFQATT and CDR2 SNEGSKA (reference sequence). The CDR3 region has the DNA TGCAGTGCTCATCATCCAGGGGGGTCTGGAAACACCATATATTTT. Protein sequence: CSAHHPGGSGNTIYF.

The V call is TRBV28, the J call TRBJ2-7, with D tentatively TRBD1 or TRBD2 (5 bases each). V dropped 1 base and J dropped 7 bases, with 17 bases sitting between them. The CDR3 runs to 15 residues. Germline-derived CDR1 and CDR2 are MDHEN and SYDVKM. CDR3 sequence reads: CASSLSRGHLGEQYF. The CDR3 DNA reads TGTGCCAGCAGTTTATCGAGGGGCCACCTTGGGGAGCAGTACTTC.

On this clonotype: No DNA is shown, since the ends of the CDR3 on it are uncertain; the CDR3 is the one TCRdb lists. V gene TRBV6-1 combines with J gene TRBJ1-6; the listed D gene, TRBD1, was not tested against the DNA. Per the germline V gene, CDR1 is MNHNS and CDR2 is SASEGT. From its first to its last residue, the CDR3 has 23 amino acids. CDR3 amino acids: CASSEAPDTLYEQYFGPDSPLHF.

This clonotype came up many times. The chain links TRBV6-5 to TRBJ1-4, with TRBD1 as a possible D gene (5 bases). Germline V gene data show CDR1 as MNHEY and CDR2 as SVGAGI. This CDR3 has 17 amino acids. Trimming shortened V by 3 bases and J by 2 bases, and 16 bases separated the two germline ends. The chain's CDR3 is CASSYDGLPGTNEKLFF. As DNA, the CDR3 is TGTGCCAGCAGTTATGATGGATTGCCAGGGACTAATGAAAAACTGTTTTTT.

This chain uses TRBV15 with TRBJ1-4; D is undetermined. The CDR3 totals 13 residues. Trimming pared 5 bases from V and 17 bases from J, leaving 21 bases between. Looked up from germline, CDR1 is LNHNV and CDR2 is YYDKDF (reference sequence). CDR3 residues: CATSPRRGENCFF. In DNA form, the CDR3 reads TGTGCCACCAGCCCAAGACGGGGTGAGAACTGTTTTTTT.

This clonotype turned up a few times. This chain links TRBV10-3 with TRBJ1-2, with unresolved D. The CDR3 covers 12 residues. The V end lost 8 bases, the J end lost 2 bases, and 9 bases lay between the germline ends. Germline V gene data show CDR1 as ENHRY and CDR2 as SYGVKD. As DNA, the CDR3 is TGTGCCATCGAAAGAGACAACTATGGCTACACCTTC. Translation gives CAIERDNYGYTF.

This clonotype appeared many times. This chain uses TRBV28 with TRBJ2-7; no clear D gene. Trimming removed 3 bases from V and 4 bases from J, with 13 bases in between. The CDR3 runs 14 residues. Germline CDR1 MDHEN, CDR2 SYDVKM. CDR3 region: CASSFQYGKYEQYF. As DNA, the CDR3 is TGTGCCAGCAGTTTTCAGTATGGGAAGTACGAGCAGTACTTC.

The rearrangement uses TRBV30 and TRBJ2-1, with unresolved D. The germline V gene has CDR1 GTSNPN and CDR2 SVGIG (reference sequence). This CDR3 comprises 11 residues. Trimming cost V 7 bases and J 7 bases, with 11 bases left between them. CDR3 in amino acids: CAFSFGNEQFF. For the CDR3, the DNA is TGTGCCTTCTCCTTCGGGAATGAGCAGTTCTTC.

The count of this clonotype is one. The genes are TRBV11-2 and TRBJ2-1; tentatively, D is TRBD1 (6 bases). The V gene lost 5 bases and the J gene lost 5 bases, with 16 bases spanning the gap. The germline CDR1 and CDR2 sequences are SGHAT and FQNNGV. The CDR3 length is 15 residues. DNA for the CDR3: TGTGCCAGCAGCCAACAGGGTGAGGCCAACAATGAGCAGTTCTTC. Its protein product is CASSQQGEANNEQFF.

This clonotype was observed many times. The V and J genes are TRBV6-2 or TRBV6-3 and TRBJ2-2; the D gene is possibly TRBD1 (5 bases). The CDR3 consists of 16 residues. Germline V gives CDR1 MNHEY, CDR2 SVGEGT. With 3 bases removed from V and 1 base from J, the gap between germline ends came to 12 bases. CDR3 sequence: CASSYVGAVNTGELFF. DNA of the CDR3: TGTGCCAGCAGTTATGTTGGGGCCGTGAACACCGGGGAGCTGTTTTTT.

This clonotype was detected only a few times. The genes are TRBV5-1 and TRBJ2-6; the match to TRBD1 covers 9 bases. CDR3 size: 16 residues. CDR1 is SGHRS, CDR2 YFSETQ, per germline. Trimming cost V 4 bases and J 2 bases; bases outside gene matches: 4. CDR3 bases: TGCGCCAGCAGCACCGGGGACAGGGCTGGGGCCAACGTCCTGACTTTC. It translates to CASSTGDRAGANVLTF.

The V call is TRBV4-2, the J call TRBJ2-1; 10 positions agree with TRBD2. Germline lookup yields CDR1 LGHNA and CDR2 YNFKEQ. V lost 5 bases, J lost 7 bases, and 8 bases stayed unmatched. This CDR3 comprises 15 residues. CDR3 amino acids: CASSSLAGEANEQFF. The CDR3, as DNA: TGTGCCAGCAGCAGCCTAGCGGGAGAAGCAAATGAGCAGTTCTTC.

This clonotype has only one observation. CDR3 coding DNA: TGCAGTGCCACCCCGCCCGGGGGTTCCGCTCTCTACAATGAGCAGTTCTTC. It is translated as CSATPPGGSALYNEQFF. The gene calls are TRBV20-1 and TRBJ2-1; maybe TRBD2 (6 bases). The germline V gene has CDR1 DFQATT and CDR2 SNEGSKA (reference sequence). The length of the CDR3 is 17 residues. The V and J ends lost 6 bases and 3 bases respectively, with 24 bases between them.

This clonotype was counted ten times or more. The chain combines TRBV28 with TRBJ2-7; maybe TRBD2 (6 bases). Germline CDR1 reads MDHEN; CDR2 reads SYDVKM. Trimming removed 8 bases from V and 4 bases from J, with 12 bases in between. The CDR3 is made up of 12 amino acids. The CDR3 nucleotides read TGTGCCAGCCAGACTAGTGTTTACGAGCAGTACTTC. It specifies CASQTSVYEQYF.

Many counts were recorded for this clonotype. CDR3 bases: TGTGCCAGCAGCTCCGACCCACCCTACGAGCAGTACTTC. Translated: CASSSDPPYEQYF. The rearrangement links TRBV7-8 to TRBJ2-7; D is uncertain. This CDR3 contains 13 residues. Trimming took 4 bases from V and 2 from J, leaving 9 bases between them. CDR1 and CDR2 (germline): SGHVS, FQNEAQ.

This clonotype appeared a few times. This chain joins TRBV28 and TRBJ2-2; TRBD2 matches at 16 bases. Germline-derived CDR1 and CDR2 are MDHEN and SYDVKM. This CDR3 has 18 amino acids. Losses at the gene ends were 4 bases for V and 6 bases for J; bases not matched to a gene: 8. CDR3 in DNA: TGTGCCAGCAGTTCCCAGTGGGGACTAGCGGGAGGGCCCGGGGAGCTGTTTTTT. Encoded protein: CASSSQWGLAGGPGELFF.

Many counts were recorded for this clonotype. V gene TRBV28 combines with J gene TRBJ2-1, with 13 bases identical to TRBD2. Germline CDR1 is MDHEN and CDR2 is SYDVKM. V lost 4 bases to trimming and J lost 7 bases; unmatched junction nucleotides: 4. This CDR3 is 15 amino acids long. The CDR3 loop reads CASSSGLAGDNEQFF. The DNA of the CDR3 is TGTGCCAGCAGTTCCGGACTAGCGGGAGATAATGAGCAGTTCTTC.

This clonotype was seen a few times. The V call is TRBV19, the J call TRBJ2-7; 13 nucleotides agree with TRBD2. With V trimmed by 9 bases and J by 3 bases, 14 bases remained unmatched. This CDR3 is built from 17 residues. CDR1 LNHDA and CDR2 SQIVND come from the germline V gene (reference sequence). The CDR3 region is CASAQGGLAGDHYEQYF. The CDR3 nucleotides are TGTGCCAGCGCCCAGGGAGGACTAGCGGGAGATCACTACGAGCAGTACTTC.

This clonotype was picked up many times. The rearrangement joins TRBV28 to TRBJ2-1; D is possibly TRBD2 (6 bases). Trimming took off 3 bases at V and 7 bases at J, with 10 bases between the two ends. Germline V gene lookup returns CDR1 MDHEN and CDR2 SYDVKM. This CDR3 spans 13 amino acids. CDR3 bases: TGTGCCAGCAGTTTCAGACTAGGGAATGAGCAGTTCTTC. Translated: CASSFRLGNEQFF. Looking up the rest from reference TRBV28 and TRBJ2-1 gives the full variable domain: DVKVTQSSRYLVKRTGEKVFLECVQDMDHENMFWYRQDPGLGLRLIYFSYDVKMKEKGDIPEGYSVSREKKERFSLILESASTNQTSMYLCASSFRLGNEQFFGPGTRLTVL.

V is TRBV3-1 and J is TRBJ2-2; no clear D. Trimming left V 0 bases short and J 4 bases short, with 6 bases between. Per germline, CDR1 LGHDT and CDR2 YNNKEL (reference sequence). This CDR3 has 14 residues. In DNA form, the CDR3 reads TGTGCCAGCAGCCAAGATATTTCCACCGGGGAGCTGTTTTTT. It is translated as CASSQDISTGELFF.

This clonotype appeared many times. This rearrangement joins TRBV6-2 or TRBV6-3 to TRBJ2-7; D perhaps matches TRBD2 (5 bases). The V gene's germline CDR1 is MNHEY and CDR2 SVGEGT. The ends were cut back, 0 bases at V and 7 bases at J, with 16 bases in the middle. The CDR3 covers 15 residues. The CDR3 DNA sequence: TGTGCCAGCAGTTACTCGAGGGTTTTCTCCTGGGAGCAGTACTTC. It yields the protein CASSYSRVFSWEQYF.

This clonotype was recorded many times. The chain uses TRBV12-3 or TRBV12-4 and TRBJ1-4; weak D call: TRBD1 (5 bases). V lost 5 bases and J 7 bases, leaving 8 bases between the germline ends. The CDR3 is made up of 12 amino acids. Here the CDR3 reads CASSPQGEKLFF. For the CDR3, the DNA is TGTGCCAGCAGTCCGCAGGGTGAAAAACTGTTTTTT.